The sequence of this T cell receptor beta chain was determined in a study of CD8 T cells in Susac syndrome. Notes on the study in general: The study conceded that its TCR sequencing and HLA analysis involved relatively few individuals.

RNA, at about 0.45 to 1 ug, was reverse transcribed with random hexamers. TCR beta CDR3 was amplified by immunoSEQ covering 54 Vbeta and 13 Jbeta. One entry per CDR3 protein results from TCRdb running MiXCR on the immunoSEQ multiplex PCR reads. The sample shows around 170,000 distinct CDR3 sequences, 90% to 95% of them seen only once. From blood CD8+ and CD4+ T cells, the TCR beta chain was sequenced. The multiple sclerosis controls were treatment-naive patients with relapsing-remitting disease that was stable or active. Germline CDR1 reads MNHEY; CDR2 reads SMNVEV (reference sequence). V lost 6 bases, J lost 7 bases, and 8 bases stayed unmatched. This CDR3 has 13 amino acids. With respect to this clonotype: Antigen specificity is unknown.

This receptor was obtained from a human donor with multiple sclerosis. What was sequenced was CD8+ T cells from PBMCs. The chain joins TRBV27 to TRBJ2-5; 7 bases line up with TRBD1. CDR3 region: CASSTGTVGTQYF. DNA for the CDR3: TGTGCCAGCAGCACCGGGACAGTAGGGACCCAGTACTTC.